This TCR beta chain was identified during a study of CD8+ T cells in alopecia areata. Study-wide results and caveats: Alphabeta T cells residing in normal skin are also sequenced in scalp samples. Clonality in lesional scalp, especially alopecia totalis/universalis, exceeded that of normal scalp.

In regard to this clone: No antigen is known for it.

V lost 0 bases and J lost 3, with 11 bases in between. This CDR3 contains 15 residues. The germline V gene has CDR1 LNHNV and CDR2 YYDKDF (reference sequence). Following extraction, RNA underwent reverse transcription to cDNA, which served as the sequencing template. Repertoires were generated with immunoSEQ multiplex PCR, while TCRdb's copy carries only in-frame clones and drops some. The sample carries about 200,000 clones, more than 55% recorded once. The rearrangement uses TRBV15 and TRBJ1-1; TRBD1 might be the D (6 bases). Sequencing input: CD8+ T cells sorted from blood. The source is a human donor in good health. Here the CDR3 DNA reads TGTGCCACCAGCAGAGATGCTGGGGGCTACACTGAAGCTTTCTTT. It codes for CATSRDAGGYTEAFF.